The 25 T cell receptor beta chains given below trace back to one sample, sequenced in a study of T cells expressing NK-cell markers. TCRdb reprocessed the 5' RACE reads and reports one entry per CDR3 protein, with no DNA. Its listing shows 150,000 to 180,000 distinct CDR3 sequences. Sequencing input: blood T cells: a sorted CD56 or NKG2C T cell subset, CD4+ or CD8+ T cells, or bulk PBMC T cells (not recorded which). Receptors were obtained from a woman in her forties or fifties in good health.

The rearrangement links TRBV4-2 to TRBJ2-1; TCRdb selects TRBD1, and the lack of DNA leaves this call unchecked. CDR1 is LGHNA, CDR2 YNFKEQ, per germline. The CDR3 contains 17 residues. The CDR3 loop is CASSQDGGAEWQNEQFF.

The CDR3 sequence is CASSPGTSGLNEQFF. V gene TRBV6-5 combines with J gene TRBJ2-1; the TCRdb D gene call, TRBD2, has no DNA to confirm it. The CDR3 is 15 amino acids. Germline CDR1 and CDR2: MNHEY and SVGAGI.

The chain employs TRBV5-6 and TRBJ2-6; TCRdb's D call, TRBD2, is unchecked because there is no DNA. Germline assignment: CDR1 SGHDT and CDR2 YYEEEE. There are 17 residues in the CDR3. Here the CDR3 reads CASDRDLPFSGANVLTF.

This chain connects TRBV12-3 or TRBV12-4 to TRBJ1-1; TCRdb names TRBD1, which stays unverified in the absence of DNA. CDR3 size: 14 residues. CDR3 in amino acids: CASSSQGRWTEAFF.

The chain is built from TRBV5-5 and TRBJ2-7. This CDR3 spans 16 amino acids. CDR1 is SGHKS and CDR2 is YYEKEE in the germline V gene (reference sequence). CDR3 in amino acids: CASSLDAGPIPYEQYF.

The rearrangement links TRBV4-1 to TRBJ1-1. Germline V gene data show CDR1 as MGHRA and CDR2 as YSYEKL. This CDR3 is 14 amino acids long. The CDR3 reads CASSNQGGRTEAFF.

The chain employs TRBV20-1 and TRBJ1-2; as DNA is missing, the TRBD1 call by TCRdb cannot be tested. Per the germline V gene, CDR1 is DFQATT and CDR2 is SNEGSKA (reference sequence). The CDR3 runs to 13 residues. The CDR3 loop reads CSAFRQGDYGYTF.

V and J are TRBV15 and TRBJ1-6. CDR3 length equals 14 residues. The germline V gene encodes CDR1 LNHNV and CDR2 YYDKDF (reference sequence). The CDR3 sequence is CATSTAGRDSPLHF.

V usage is TRBV7-2 and J usage is TRBJ1-5; TCRdb picks TRBD1, but there is no DNA to check that call. This CDR3 is 16 amino acids long. The germline V gene has CDR1 SGHTA and CDR2 FQGNSA. CDR3 sequence: CASSTGTGYSNQPQHF.

The rearrangement joins TRBV4-1 to TRBJ2-2; the D gene TCRdb calls, TRBD1, cannot be checked with no DNA. The CDR3 has 14 residues. Looked up from germline, CDR1 is MGHRA and CDR2 is YSYEKL. The CDR3 reads CASSQEIIREELFF.

V and J are TRBV6-2 or TRBV6-3 and TRBJ2-1; TCRdb calls TRBD1, which cannot be checked without DNA. CDR1 and CDR2 (germline): MNHEY, SVGEGT. The CDR3 is 14 amino acids. The CDR3: CASRSGGVYNEQFF.

CDR3 in amino acids: CASSSQGARDTGELFF. This sequence joins TRBV5-1 and TRBJ2-2. Germline V lookup: CDR1 SGHRS, CDR2 YFSETQ. This CDR3 comprises 16 residues. The full variable domain, rest sourced from reference TRBV5-1 and TRBJ2-2, is KAGVTQTPRYLIKTRGQQVTLSCSPISGHRSVSWYQQTPGQGLQFLFEYFSETQRNKGNFPGRFSGRQFSNSRSEMNVSTLELGDSALYLCASSSQGARDTGELFFGEGSRLTVL.

This chain uses TRBV13 with TRBJ2-1. The CDR3 loop spans 13 amino acids. From germline, CDR1 is PRHDT and CDR2 FYEKMQ (reference sequence). The CDR3: CASSLGVGGEQFF.

The chain carries TRBV29-1 and TRBJ2-1; the TRBD2 assignment by TCRdb is unverifiable without DNA. The CDR3 spans 12 residues. In germline, CDR1 is SQVTM, CDR2 ANQGSEA. CDR3 sequence: CSVEDGGNEQFF.

The chain carries TRBV4-1 and TRBJ2-7. In germline, CDR1 is MGHRA, CDR2 YSYEKL. The CDR3 runs to 14 residues. CDR3 loop: CASSLLRGGYEQYF.

CDR3 in amino acids: CASGIGQTNTGELFF. The chain carries TRBV12-5 and TRBJ2-2; TCRdb lists TRBD1, though no DNA is available to test this call. CDR1 LGHNT and CDR2 FRNRAP come from the germline V gene. This CDR3 region has 15 residues.

This rearrangement joins TRBV14 to TRBJ1-4; lacking DNA, the TRBD1 call made by TCRdb goes unchecked. The CDR3 extends over 12 amino acids. CDR1 is SGHDN, CDR2 FVKESK, per germline. CDR3 amino acids: CASSPRGEKLFF.

The chain combines TRBV4-1 with TRBJ2-1. The CDR3 extends over 16 amino acids. Germline CDR1 reads MGHRA; CDR2 reads YSYEKL. CDR3 in amino acids: CASSQEAGVSYNEQFF.

The V and J genes are TRBV28 and TRBJ2-7; TCRdb calls TRBD1, which cannot be checked without DNA. Germline loops: CDR1 MDHEN, CDR2 SYDVKM. The CDR3 has 14 residues. CDR3 residues: CASSLPAHGYEQYF.

V is TRBV11-2 and J is TRBJ2-5; TCRdb outputs TRBD1, but without DNA this stays unchecked. Germline V gives CDR1 SGHAT, CDR2 FQNNGV. The CDR3 contains 13 residues. The CDR3 region is CASSRTVQETQYF.

The rearrangement links TRBV12-3 or TRBV12-4 to TRBJ2-3. The CDR3 has 14 amino acids. CDR3 amino acids: CASSLIQIPDTQYF.

The gene calls are TRBV7-9 and TRBJ2-1. In germline, CDR1 is SEHNR, CDR2 FQNEAQ (reference sequence). The CDR3 covers 17 residues. The CDR3 is CASSSLRSAPVSDEQFF.

This chain connects TRBV2 to TRBJ2-5; the TRBD2 assignment by TCRdb is unverifiable without DNA. Per germline, CDR1 SNHLY and CDR2 FYNNEI. CDR3 size: 13 residues. The CDR3 spells CASLRTSQETQYF.

The gene calls are TRBV7-8 and TRBJ2-7; TCRdb calls TRBD1, which cannot be checked without DNA. Germline lookup yields CDR1 SGHVS and CDR2 FQNEAQ. CDR3 length: 12 amino acids. This CDR3 reads CASLRAGYEQYF. Full variable domain (outside the CDR3, taken from reference TRBV7-8 and TRBJ2-7): GAGVSQSPRYKVAKRGQDVALRCDPISGHVSLFWYQQALGQGPEFLTYFQNEAQLDKSGLPSDRFFAERPEGSVSTLKIQRTQQEDSAVYLCASLRAGYEQYFGPGTRLTVT.

The chain links TRBV5-1 to TRBJ2-1. Germline V CDR1 and CDR2: SGHRS, YFSETQ. The CDR3 is 14 residues long. The CDR3 reads CASSLAGSGNEQFF. The whole variable domain, remainder taken from reference TRBV5-1 and TRBJ2-1, is KAGVTQTPRYLIKTRGQQVTLSCSPISGHRSVSWYQQTPGQGLQFLFEYFSETQRNKGNFPGRFSGRQFSNSRSEMNVSTLELGDSALYLCASSLAGSGNEQFFGPGTRLTVL.